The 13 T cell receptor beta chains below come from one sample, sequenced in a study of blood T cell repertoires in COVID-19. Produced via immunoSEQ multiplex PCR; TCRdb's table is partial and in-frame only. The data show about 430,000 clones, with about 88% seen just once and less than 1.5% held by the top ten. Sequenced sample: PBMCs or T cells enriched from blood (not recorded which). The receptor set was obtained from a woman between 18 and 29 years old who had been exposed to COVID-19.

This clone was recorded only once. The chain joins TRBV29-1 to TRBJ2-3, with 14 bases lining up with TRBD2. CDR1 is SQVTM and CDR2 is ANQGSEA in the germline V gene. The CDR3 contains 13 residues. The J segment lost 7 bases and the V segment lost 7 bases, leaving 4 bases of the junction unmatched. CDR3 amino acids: CSDRTSGGNTQYF. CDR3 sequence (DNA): TGCAGCGACAGGACTAGCGGGGGGAATACGCAGTATTTT.

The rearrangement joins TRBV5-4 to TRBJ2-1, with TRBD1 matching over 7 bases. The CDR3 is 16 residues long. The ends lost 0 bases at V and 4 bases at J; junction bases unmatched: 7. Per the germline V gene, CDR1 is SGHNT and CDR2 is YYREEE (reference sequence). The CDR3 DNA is TGTGCCAGCAGCTTGGAGGGGACAGCGATTTACAATGAGCAGTTCTTC. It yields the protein CASSLEGTAIYNEQFF.

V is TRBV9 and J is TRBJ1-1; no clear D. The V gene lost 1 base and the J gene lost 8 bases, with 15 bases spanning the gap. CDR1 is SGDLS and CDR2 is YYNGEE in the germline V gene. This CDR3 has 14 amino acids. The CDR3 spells CASSVSQLGTEAFF. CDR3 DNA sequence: TGTGCCAGCAGCGTATCCCAGCTAGGAACAGAAGCTTTCTTT.

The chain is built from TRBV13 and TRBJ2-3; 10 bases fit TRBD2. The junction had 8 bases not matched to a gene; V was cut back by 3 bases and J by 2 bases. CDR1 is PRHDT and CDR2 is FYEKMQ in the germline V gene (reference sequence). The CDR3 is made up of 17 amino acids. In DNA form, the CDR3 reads TGTGCCAGCAGCTTTACCAAGCGGGGGGGCCCCACAGATACGCAGTATTTT. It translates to CASSFTKRGGPTDTQYF.

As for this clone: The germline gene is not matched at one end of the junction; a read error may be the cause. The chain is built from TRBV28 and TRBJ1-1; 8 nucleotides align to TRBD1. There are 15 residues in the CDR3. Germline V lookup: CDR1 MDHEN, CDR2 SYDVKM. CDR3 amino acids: CASSNRGTLNTEVFF. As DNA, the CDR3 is TGTGCCAGCAGTAACAGGGGGACCTTGAACACTGAAGTTTTCTTT. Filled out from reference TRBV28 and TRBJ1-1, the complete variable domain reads DVKVTQSSRYLVKRTGEKVFLECVQDMDHENMFWYRQDPGLGLRLIYFSYDVKMKEKGDIPEGYSVSREKKERFSLILESASTNQTSMYLCASSNRGTLNTEVFFGQGTRLTVV.

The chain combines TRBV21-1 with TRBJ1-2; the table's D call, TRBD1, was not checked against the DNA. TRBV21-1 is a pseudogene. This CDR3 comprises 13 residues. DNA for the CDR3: TGTGCCAGCAGCCCACAGAAACACTATGGCTACACCTTC. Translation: CASSPQKHYGYTF.

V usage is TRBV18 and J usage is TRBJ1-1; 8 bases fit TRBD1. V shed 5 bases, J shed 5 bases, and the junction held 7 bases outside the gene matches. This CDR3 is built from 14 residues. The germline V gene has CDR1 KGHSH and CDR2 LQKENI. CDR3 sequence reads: CASSTGQGGTEAFF. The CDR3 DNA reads TGTGCCAGCTCAACTGGACAGGGCGGGACTGAAGCTTTCTTT.

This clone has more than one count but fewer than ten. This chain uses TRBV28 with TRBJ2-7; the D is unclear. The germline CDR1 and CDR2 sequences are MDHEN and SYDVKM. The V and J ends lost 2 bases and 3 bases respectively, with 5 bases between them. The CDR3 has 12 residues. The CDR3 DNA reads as TGTGCCAGCAGTTTAACTTTCTACGAGCAGTACTTC. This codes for CASSLTFYEQYF.

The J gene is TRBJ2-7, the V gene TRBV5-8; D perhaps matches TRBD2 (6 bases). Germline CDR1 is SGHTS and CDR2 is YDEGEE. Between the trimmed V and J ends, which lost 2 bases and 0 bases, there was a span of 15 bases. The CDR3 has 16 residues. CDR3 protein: CASSFLAREPSYEQYF. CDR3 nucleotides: TGTGCCAGCAGCTTCCTAGCGCGGGAACCCTCCTACGAGCAGTACTTC.

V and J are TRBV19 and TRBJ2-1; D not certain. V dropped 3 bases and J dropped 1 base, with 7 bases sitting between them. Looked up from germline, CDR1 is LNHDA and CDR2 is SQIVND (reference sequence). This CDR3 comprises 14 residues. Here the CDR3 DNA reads TGTGCCAGTAGTATCAGGAATTCCTACAATGAGCAGTTCTTC. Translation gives CASSIRNSYNEQFF.

The CDR3 DNA is TGTGCCAGCAGCCCTTTATCTGGGACAGGCAATTCACCCCTCCACTTT. It specifies CASSPLSGTGNSPLHF. The rearrangement joins TRBV7-6 to TRBJ1-6; 8 positions agree with TRBD1. V lost 5 bases to trimming and J lost 7 bases; unmatched junction nucleotides: 10. Germline CDR1 SGHVS, CDR2 FNYEAQ. The CDR3 contains 16 residues. The variable domain in full, completed from reference TRBV7-6 and TRBJ1-6, reads GAGVSQSPRYKVTKRGQDVALRCDPISGHVSLYWYRQALGQGPEFLTYFNYEAQQDKSGLPNDRFSAERPEGSISTLTIQRTEQRDSAMYRCASSPLSGTGNSPLHFGNGTRLTVT.

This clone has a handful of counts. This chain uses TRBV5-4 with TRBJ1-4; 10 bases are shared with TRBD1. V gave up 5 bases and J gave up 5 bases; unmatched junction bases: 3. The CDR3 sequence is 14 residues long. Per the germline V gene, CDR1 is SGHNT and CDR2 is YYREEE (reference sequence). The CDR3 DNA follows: TGTGCCAGCAGTTCGGGACAGGGGAATGAAAAACTGTTTTTT. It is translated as CASSSGQGNEKLFF.

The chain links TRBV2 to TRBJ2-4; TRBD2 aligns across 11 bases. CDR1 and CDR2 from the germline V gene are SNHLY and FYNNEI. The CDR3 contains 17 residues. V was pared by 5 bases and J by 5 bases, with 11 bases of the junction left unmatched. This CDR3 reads CASSPQGTSGPQNIQYF. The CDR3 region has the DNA TGTGCCAGCAGTCCCCAGGGGACTAGCGGACCCCAAAACATTCAGTACTTC.